These 14 T cell receptor beta chains originate from one sample sequenced in a study of monozygotic twins with inflammatory bowel disease. TCRdb processed the 5' RACE reads again and assigns one entry to each CDR3 protein, with no DNA. This sample's clone table lists 300,000 to 400,000 distinct CDR3 sequences. Sequencing was performed on blood. Every receptor here comes from a human donor with ulcerative colitis or Crohn's disease, or a healthy co-twin of an affected twin (not recorded which).

V and J are TRBV15 and TRBJ2-2; checking the TCRdb D call of TRBD2 is not possible without DNA. The CDR3 is 18 amino acids. CDR1 LNHNV and CDR2 YYDKDF come from the germline V gene (reference sequence). The CDR3 loop is CATSRDRGLAGNTGELFF.

J is TRBJ2-5 and V is TRBV18. Germline V gene data show CDR1 as KGHSH and CDR2 as LQKENI. CDR3 length: 14 amino acids. CDR3 protein: CASSPPGGQRTQYF.

This chain uses TRBV7-8 with TRBJ1-6. The CDR3 spans 15 residues. Germline CDR1 reads SGHVS; CDR2 reads FQNEAQ. Here the CDR3 reads CASSFTDSLNSPLHF.

CDR3: CASSYGSSTNEKLFF. The J gene is TRBJ1-4, the V gene TRBV6-5. In germline, CDR1 is MNHEY, CDR2 SVGAGI. This CDR3 comprises 15 residues.

The J gene is TRBJ2-3, the V gene TRBV7-2. CDR1 and CDR2 from the germline V gene are SGHTA and FQGNSA. This CDR3 contains 15 residues. The CDR3 here is CASSLLGLAGDTQYF.

The chain uses TRBV7-2 and TRBJ2-1. Germline-derived CDR1 and CDR2 are SGHTA and FQGNSA. The CDR3 extends over 12 amino acids. CDR3: CASRYTNNEQFF.

CDR3 loop: CASSPTGVAGEQYF. The V call is TRBV5-1, the J call TRBJ2-7; the D call of TRBD1 rests on TCRdb alone, since no DNA is present to check it. The length of the CDR3 is 14 residues. Germline loops: CDR1 SGHRS, CDR2 YFSETQ.

The rearrangement uses TRBV4-1 and TRBJ2-4; checking the TCRdb D call of TRBD1 is not possible without DNA. The V gene's germline CDR1 is MGHRA and CDR2 YSYEKL. The CDR3 has 16 residues. The CDR3 sequence: CASSQVGDSTKNIQYF.

Here the CDR3 reads CASSFEGGQNEQYF. This chain uses TRBV5-1 with TRBJ2-7; TCRdb's D call of TRBD1 is untestable without DNA. Germline CDR1 reads SGHRS; CDR2 reads YFSETQ. The CDR3 extends over 14 amino acids.

This sequence joins TRBV7-2 and TRBJ2-7. The CDR3 length is 13 residues. Germline V gene sequence: CDR1 SGHTA, CDR2 FQGNSA. The CDR3: CASSLQIGDEQYF.

The V and J genes are TRBV28 and TRBJ1-1. Germline CDR1 reads MDHEN; CDR2 reads SYDVKM. The CDR3 covers 16 residues. CDR3 residues: CASSPASSGGYTEAFF. The variable domain in full, completed from reference TRBV28 and TRBJ1-1, reads DVKVTQSSRYLVKRTGEKVFLECVQDMDHENMFWYRQDPGLGLRLIYFSYDVKMKEKGDIPEGYSVSREKKERFSLILESASTNQTSMYLCASSPASSGGYTEAFFGQGTRLTVV.

The chain carries TRBV4-1 and TRBJ1-3; absent DNA, TCRdb's TRBD1 call cannot be checked. CDR1 and CDR2 (germline): MGHRA, YSYEKL. This CDR3 comprises 18 residues. The CDR3 is CASSQEALGRGTGNTIYF.

This chain joins TRBV20-1 and TRBJ2-7. CDR1 and CDR2 from the germline V gene are DFQATT and SNEGSKA (reference sequence). The length of the CDR3 is 14 residues. CDR3: CSARDERELYEQYF.

The chain recombines TRBV12-3 or TRBV12-4 with TRBJ1-2. The CDR3 length is 13 residues. The CDR3 sequence is CASNRRGVHGYTF.